One sample yielded the 27 T cell receptor beta chains listed below, sequenced in a study of blood T cell repertoires in COVID-19. Data came from immunoSEQ multiplex PCR; TCRdb stores just in-frame clones and leaves some out. The profile shows 380,000 or so clones, approximately 88% of them singletons. The sequenced sample was peripheral blood. These receptors originate from a man aged 35-49 years with acute or convalescent COVID-19.

This chain uses TRBV12-5 with TRBJ2-7; weak D call: TRBD2 (6 bases). Germline V gene data show CDR1 as LGHNT and CDR2 as FRNRAP. The V end was cut by 5 bases, the J end by 2 bases, with 19 bases between. CDR3 size: 16 residues. The CDR3 is CASGIYRDLPTYEQYF. The DNA for the CDR3 is TGTGCTAGTGGTATATACCGGGACTTACCTACCTACGAGCAGTACTTC.

This CDR3 is CASSYTGDAGEQYF. CDR3 coding DNA: TGTGCCAGCAGTTATACGGGGGATGCGGGTGAGCAGTACTTC. The chain has TRBV27 and TRBJ2-7; D might be TRBD2 (6 bases). Germline V lookup: CDR1 MNHEY, CDR2 SMNVEV (reference sequence). The length of the CDR3 is 14 residues. V lost 4 bases to trimming and J lost 7 bases, with 17 bases between them.

The chain uses TRBV29-1 and TRBJ2-1; the D gene is possibly TRBD2 (5 bases). Germline CDR1 is SQVTM and CDR2 is ANQGSEA. The CDR3 covers 14 residues. Trimming took 6 bases from V and 3 from J, leaving 15 bases between them. The DNA for the CDR3 is TGCAGCGTCGCTCAGCGGATAGTCTACAATGAGCAGTTCTTC. It yields the protein CSVAQRIVYNEQFF.

The rearrangement uses TRBV11-2 and TRBJ1-2; 9 bases are a match to TRBD1. From germline, CDR1 is SGHAT and CDR2 FQNNGV. The J segment lost 8 bases and the V segment lost 5 bases, leaving 15 bases of the junction unmatched. This CDR3 has 16 amino acids. CDR3 coding DNA: TGTGCCAGCAGCCCGCAACCGGGACAGGGACTGAAAGGCTACACCTTC. Its protein is CASSPQPGQGLKGYTF.

The chain links TRBV3-1 (or the pseudogene TRBV3-2) to TRBJ2-7; no firm D call. The CDR3 consists of 16 residues. Trimming pared 1 base from V and 0 bases from J, leaving 13 bases between. The V gene's germline CDR1 is LGHDT and CDR2 YNNKEL (reference sequence). The CDR3 is CASSQGTVAGSYEQYF. The CDR3 nucleotides read TGTGCCAGCAGCCAAGGAACGGTCGCAGGCTCCTACGAGCAGTACTTC.

V and J are TRBV19 and TRBJ1-2; 8 nucleotides match TRBD1. V lost 2 bases to trimming and J lost 5 bases; unmatched junction nucleotides: 7. The CDR3 loop spans 15 amino acids. Germline CDR1 is LNHDA and CDR2 is SQIVND (reference sequence). The CDR3, as DNA: TGTGCCAGTAGTATAAACACAGGGGGAGTATATGGCTACACCTTC. Its protein is CASSINTGGVYGYTF. The entire variable domain, with the rest obtained from reference TRBV19 and TRBJ1-2, is as follows: DGGITQSPKYLFRKEGQNVTLSCEQNLNHDAMYWYRQDPGQGLRLIYYSQIVNDFQKGDIAEGYSVSREKKESFPLTVTSAQKNPTAFYLCASSINTGGVYGYTFGSGTRLTVV.

The chain carries TRBV28 and TRBJ2-7; D may be TRBD2 (6 bases). Germline V gene data show CDR1 as MDHEN and CDR2 as SYDVKM. V lost 4 bases and J lost 9, with 13 bases in between. This CDR3 comprises 12 residues. CDR3 bases: TGTGCCAGCAGTTGGGGAGGTGGGTGGCAGTACTTC. It yields the protein CASSWGGGWQYF. The variable domain in full, with the rest retrieved from reference TRBV28 and TRBJ2-7, is DVKVTQSSRYLVKRTGEKVFLECVQDMDHENMFWYRQDPGLGLRLIYFSYDVKMKEKGDIPEGYSVSREKKERFSLILESASTNQTSMYLCASSWGGGWQYFGPGTRLTVT.

V usage is TRBV7-2 and J usage is TRBJ1-1, with D perhaps matching TRBD1 (6 bases). CDR3 length: 14 amino acids. The ends were cut back, 1 base at V and 3 bases at J, with 9 bases in the middle. CDR1 SGHTA and CDR2 FQGNSA come from the germline V gene. CDR3 coding DNA: TGTGCCAGCAGCTTAGTGCCAGGGGACACTGAAGCTTTCTTT. This gives the protein CASSLVPGDTEAFF.

This chain joins TRBV5-1 and TRBJ1-6; D uncertain. V lost 0 bases and J 10 bases, leaving 14 bases between the germline ends. Germline values: CDR1 SGHRS, CDR2 YFSETQ. This CDR3 spans 15 amino acids. CDR3 loop: CASSLAQLYGSPLHF. CDR3 bases: TGCGCCAGCAGCTTGGCACAGTTATATGGGTCACCCCTCCACTTT.

This chain joins TRBV7-8 and TRBJ1-3, with D hard to call. The germline V and J ends were trimmed by 8 bases and 3 bases, with 14 bases remaining between them. CDR3 length: 14 residues. Looked up from germline, CDR1 is SGHVS and CDR2 is FQNEAQ. CDR3 amino acids: CASAGFADGNTIYF. The CDR3 DNA reads TGTGCCAGCGCCGGGTTCGCGGATGGAAACACCATATATTTT. Using reference TRBV7-8 and TRBJ1-3 for the parts outside the CDR3, the full variable domain is GAGVSQSPRYKVAKRGQDVALRCDPISGHVSLFWYQQALGQGPEFLTYFQNEAQLDKSGLPSDRFFAERPEGSVSTLKIQRTQQEDSAVYLCASAGFADGNTIYFGEGSWLTVV.

This clone was seen a single time. The chain has TRBV27 and TRBJ1-5; D uncertain. V lost 0 bases and J 1 base, leaving 7 bases between the germline ends. Per germline, CDR1 MNHEY and CDR2 SMNVEV (reference sequence). This CDR3 is 15 amino acids long. The chain's CDR3 is CASSLSRGSNQPQHF. The CDR3 DNA reads TGTGCCAGCAGTTTATCGCGGGGAAGCAATCAGCCCCAGCATTTT.

The rearrangement uses TRBV19 and TRBJ1-5; D may be TRBD1 (6 bases). Trimming cost V 8 bases and J 2 bases, with 10 bases left between them. The CDR3 contains 13 residues. Germline CDR1 reads LNHDA; CDR2 reads SQIVND (reference sequence). The CDR3 sequence is CASQWGRNQPQHF. CDR3 DNA sequence: TGTGCCAGTCAGTGGGGGCGCAATCAGCCCCAGCATTTT. The entire variable domain, with the rest obtained from reference TRBV19 and TRBJ1-5, is as follows: DGGITQSPKYLFRKEGQNVTLSCEQNLNHDAMYWYRQDPGQGLRLIYYSQIVNDFQKGDIAEGYSVSREKKESFPLTVTSAQKNPTAFYLCASQWGRNQPQHFGDGTRLSIL.

The chain joins TRBV19 to TRBJ2-4; 7 positions match TRBD1. From germline, CDR1 is LNHDA and CDR2 SQIVND (reference sequence). V lost 7 bases and J lost 3; bases outside the gene matches: 9. The CDR3 length is 15 residues. The DNA for the CDR3 is TGTGCCAGTAACGAGAACACAGGGGACAAAAACATTCAGTACTTC. It specifies CASNENTGDKNIQYF.

V is TRBV24-1 and J is TRBJ2-5; 14 nucleotides line up with TRBD2. The germline V gene has CDR1 KGHDR and CDR2 SFDVKD. The CDR3 loop spans 19 amino acids. With 4 bases clipped from V and 4 bases from J, the junction kept 13 bases outside the gene matches. CDR3 in amino acids: CATSEPGTSGREVRETQYF. The CDR3 bases are TGTGCCACCAGTGAGCCTGGGACTAGCGGGAGAGAGGTCAGAGAGACCCAGTACTTC.

The chain has TRBV3-1 (or the pseudogene TRBV3-2) and TRBJ1-5; D is unclear. The germline V gene has CDR1 LGHDT and CDR2 YNNKEL (reference sequence). The CDR3 extends over 14 amino acids. V was pared by 0 bases and J by 5 bases, with 8 bases between. Here the CDR3 DNA reads TGTGCCAGCAGCCAAGATTGGCAGGATCAGCCCCAGCATTTT. Translated: CASSQDWQDQPQHF.

This rearrangement joins TRBV6-5 to TRBJ2-1; 9 positions agree with TRBD2. V shed 5 bases and J 1 base; nucleotides not matched to a gene: 3. The CDR3 has 15 residues. CDR1 and CDR2 from the germline V gene are MNHEY and SVGAGI. The CDR3 sequence is CASSMLAGSYNEQFF. The CDR3 coding sequence is TGTGCCAGCAGTATGCTAGCGGGGTCCTACAATGAGCAGTTCTTC.

The chain recombines TRBV3-1 (or the pseudogene TRBV3-2) with TRBJ1-2; D might be TRBD1 (5 bases). This CDR3 region has 16 residues. Deletions cut 3 bases from V and 4 bases from J, with 18 bases between. In germline, CDR1 is LGHDT, CDR2 YNNKEL (reference sequence). The chain's CDR3 is CASSHGGSAGTYGYTF. Written as DNA, the CDR3 is TGTGCCAGCAGCCACGGGGGTTCGGCCGGAACCTATGGCTACACCTTC.

CDR3 amino acids: CASSPQGAGANVLTF. In DNA form, the CDR3 reads TGTGCCAGCAGTCCACAGGGGGCAGGGGCCAACGTCCTGACTTTC. The chain uses TRBV6-5 and TRBJ2-6; 9 bases align to TRBD1. The CDR3 is 15 residues long. J was trimmed by 4 bases and V by 5 bases; bases with no gene match: 3. The germline gives CDR1 MNHEY, CDR2 SVGAGI.

CDR3 DNA: TGTGCCAGCACCAAGGACAGGGCCTACGAGCAGTACTTC. Amino acids: CASTKDRAYEQYF. The V and J genes are TRBV7-2 and TRBJ2-7; TRBD1 matches at 8 bases. This CDR3 spans 13 amino acids. J gave up 2 bases and V 7 bases, and 4 bases lay outside the gene matches. Germline loops: CDR1 SGHTA, CDR2 FQGNSA.

This chain links TRBV5-1 with TRBJ2-2; D may be TRBD2 (6 bases). Germline V gives CDR1 SGHRS, CDR2 YFSETQ. CDR3 length: 15 amino acids. The germline V and J ends were trimmed by 1 base and 2 bases, with 9 bases remaining between them. CDR3 bases: TGCGCCAGCAGCTTGATCGGGGGAAACACCGGGGAGCTGTTTTTT. Translated, it gives CASSLIGGNTGELFF.

This CDR3 reads CASSQDRQRSGNTIYF. DNA of the CDR3: TGTGCCAGCTCACAGGACAGGCAGCGCTCTGGAAACACCATATATTTT. This chain connects TRBV18 to TRBJ1-3; 7 bases agree with TRBD1. Per the germline V gene, CDR1 is KGHSH and CDR2 is LQKENI. With V trimmed by 4 bases and J by 0 bases, 6 bases remained unmatched. The CDR3 totals 16 residues.

The chain employs TRBV6-5 and TRBJ1-2; D possibly corresponds to TRBD1 (5 bases). The CDR3 covers 12 residues. Trimming pared 7 bases from V and 6 bases from J, leaving 12 bases between. Per the germline V gene, CDR1 is MNHEY and CDR2 is SVGAGI. The CDR3 region is CASMGGNHGYTF. The CDR3 coding sequence is TGTGCCAGCATGGGGGGGAACCATGGCTACACCTTC.

The chain employs TRBV28 and TRBJ2-1; 11 bases are a match to TRBD2. The germline V gene encodes CDR1 MDHEN and CDR2 SYDVKM. The CDR3 has 15 amino acids. V lost 5 bases and J lost 6; bases outside the gene matches: 6. The CDR3 here is CASSLTSGVFNEQFF. The CDR3 DNA reads TGTGCCAGCAGTCTGACTAGCGGGGTCTTCAATGAGCAGTTCTTC.

This clone is a singleton in its sample. The chain has TRBV5-1 and TRBJ2-5, with D possibly being TRBD2 (5 bases). CDR3 length equals 15 residues. Trimming stripped 7 bases from V and 1 base from J, with 17 bases between. The germline V gene encodes CDR1 SGHRS and CDR2 YFSETQ. The CDR3 DNA reads as TGCGCCAGCCATACCCGGGGAGATCCCCAAGAGACCCAGTACTTC. Its translation: CASHTRGDPQETQYF. The full variable domain, with the rest looked up from reference TRBV5-1 and TRBJ2-5, is KAGVTQTPRYLIKTRGQQVTLSCSPISGHRSVSWYQQTPGQGLQFLFEYFSETQRNKGNFPGRFSGRQFSNSRSEMNVSTLELGDSALYLCASHTRGDPQETQYFGPGTRLLVL.

This chain connects TRBV20-1 to TRBJ2-6; D gene unclear. Per germline, CDR1 DFQATT and CDR2 SNEGSKA (reference sequence). The CDR3 is made up of 16 amino acids. V was clipped by 3 bases and J by 0 bases, with 12 bases between them. CDR3 in DNA: TGCAGTGCTAGTCTATACGTAAGCTCTGGGGCCAACGTCCTGACTTTC. Translation: CSASLYVSSGANVLTF.

This rearrangement joins TRBV5-4 to TRBJ2-3; weak D call: TRBD2 (5 bases). V was shortened by 6 bases and J by 0 bases, with 11 bases between the two germline ends. The CDR3 sequence is 14 residues long. Germline-derived CDR1 and CDR2 are SGHNT and YYREEE (reference sequence). In nucleotides, the CDR3 is TGTGCCAGCATGTGGGAGACTAGCACAGATACGCAGTATTTT. Its translation is CASMWETSTDTQYF.

In its sample, this clone was seen a few times. The chain carries TRBV12-3 or TRBV12-4 and TRBJ2-1, with D unclear. V was shortened by 0 bases and J by 10 bases, with 7 bases between the two germline ends. CDR3 length: 12 residues. CDR3 DNA: TGTGCCAGCAGTTTAGCTCTCCAGGAGCAGTTCTTC. This gives the protein CASSLALQEQFF.